Listed below are T cell receptor beta chains from one sample, sequenced in a study of OX40 agonist ivuxolimab in advanced cancers. TCRdb's copy holds only in-frame clones and misses some; the assay was immunoSEQ multiplex PCR. Here the sample spans tens of thousands of clones, about 90% being singletons. Sequences were derived from CD4+ or CD8+ T cells sorted from blood, sampled in a trial of the OX40 agonist ivuxolimab. The receptors derive from an adult with an advanced solid tumor such as melanoma, head and neck, liver or kidney cancer. Each CDR3 is given with its conserved first and last residue. The D gene is left open where the match is weak. A row's size may be missing; if present it is once, few, many or a size class.

>.|TRBD1|TRBJ2-1|TRBV30|14
TGTGCCTGGAGTAAGGGGGCCAGCGCCAATGAGCAGTTCTTC
CAWSKGASANEQFF
>.|TRBD1|TRBJ2-7|TRBV28|16
TGTGCCAGCAGTCCGATTCCTCGGACAGGGGGCTACGAGCAGTACTTC
CASSPIPRTGGYEQYF
>.|TRBD1|TRBJ1-1|TRBV5-6|14
TGTGCCACAACGGGGTGGCAGGGGGTCACTGAAGCTTTCTTT
CATTGWQGVTEAFF
>.|.|TRBJ2-4|TRBV5-1|15
TGCGCCAGCAGCTTTCAGGGACTTAAAGGTGACATTCAGTACTTC
CASSFQGLKGDIQYF
>.|TRBD1|TRBJ2-7|TRBV28|13
TGTGCCAGTAAAGAGGGACAGCTCTACGAGCAGTACTTC
CASKEGQLYEQYF
>.|.|TRBJ2-7|TRBV13|14
TGTGCCAGCAGCCCAAACGGCGGGATTGGCGAGCAGTACTTC
CASSPNGGIGEQYF
>once|TRBD2|TRBJ2-2|TRBV5-8|17
TGTGCCAGCAGCCCCCCAGCGGGAGGGCCGTACACCGGGGAGCTGTTTTTT
CASSPPAGGPYTGELFF
>.|.|TRBJ2-7|TRBV10-1|13
TGCGCCAGCAGTGACCAGGACAGCCACGAGCAGTACTTC
CASSDQDSHEQYF
>.|.|TRBJ2-7|TRBV28|11
TGTGCCAGCAGTGACTCCTACGAGCAGTACTTC
CASSDSYEQYF
>.|.|TRBJ2-1|TRBV6-4|13
TGTGCCAGCAGTACCGGGACGAGGAATGAGCAGTTCTTC
CASSTGTRNEQFF
>.|.|TRBJ1-2|TRBV2|13
TGTGCCAGCACCAACGCGGGGGGTGGGGGCTACACCTTC
CASTNAGGGGYTF
>few|TRBD1|TRBJ1-1|TRBV6-1|11
TGTGCCAGCAGATTGACAGGGCCAGCTTTCTTT
CASRLTGPAFF
>.|TRBD2|TRBJ2-5|TRBV10-3|17
TGTGCCATCAGTGGGGGGACTAGCGGGAGGAGTTGGGAGACCCAGTACTTC
CAISGGTSGRSWETQYF
>.|.|TRBJ1-3|TRBV7-9|14
TGTGCCAGCAGCCGGGGGGACTCTGGAAACACCATATATTTT
CASSRGDSGNTIYF
>.|.|TRBJ1-2|TRBV6-1|12
TGTGCCAGCAGACTCACAGGCGTTGGCTACACCTTC
CASRLTGVGYTF
>.|TRBD1|TRBJ1-1|TRBV6-1|13
TGTGCCAGCAGCGGACAGGGGGCTACTGAAGCTTTCTTT
CASSGQGATEAFF
>.|.|TRBJ2-1|TRBV30|13
TGTGCCTGGAGCGTTGCTTCCTACAATGAGCAGTTCTTC
CAWSVASYNEQFF
>.|TRBD1|TRBJ1-1|TRBV11-2|16
TGTGCCAGCAGCTTAGCTAGACAGGGAGGAAACACTGAAGCTTTCTTT
CASSLARQGGNTEAFF
>.|TRBD1|TRBJ1-1|TRBV9|15
TGTGCCAGCAGCCCCAGACCAGGGGGCATTTCTGAAGCTTTCTTT
CASSPRPGGISEAFF
>.|TRBD1|TRBJ1-5|TRBV25-1|15
TGTGCCAGCAGTGAACAGGGGGGAAGCAATCAGCCCCAGCATTTT
CASSEQGGSNQPQHF
>.|.|TRBJ2-3|TRBV6-9|15
TGTGCCAGCAGTCCCCGGGACACTTGCACAGATACGCAGTATTTT
CASSPRDTCTDTQYF
>.|TRBD2|TRBJ2-5|TRBV9|16
TGTGCCAGCAGCGTAGAGGCGGGGGAACCCAAGGAGACCCAGTACTTC
CASSVEAGEPKETQYF
>.|TRBD1|TRBJ2-4|TRBV2|15
TGTGCCAGCAGGGACAGGGAGGTAGCCAAAAACATTCAGTACTTC
CASRDREVAKNIQYF
>.|.|TRBJ1-2|TRBV6-4|17
TGTGCCAGCAGTGACTCGAGTTTGGGGGGCGTTAACTATGGCTACACCTTC
CASSDSSLGGVNYGYTF
>.|.|TRBJ1-3|TRBV5-5|13
TGTGCCAGCAGCTTGGAACCTGGAAACACCATATATTTT
CASSLEPGNTIYF
>.|.|TRBJ2-5|TRBV5-1|12
TGCGCCAGCAGCTTGGCTGGGGAGACCCAGTACTTC
CASSLAGETQYF
>.|TRBD1|TRBJ1-1|TRBV7-3|12
TGTGCCAGCAGCGAAAACAGGGGGCACGCTTTCTTT
CASSENRGHAFF
>.|TRBD2|TRBJ2-2|TRBV10-3|14
TGTGCCATCAGAACGACTAGCGGGAGGGGGGAGCTGTTTTTT
CAIRTTSGRGELFF
>.|.|TRBJ1-1|TRBV23-1|13
TGCGCCAGCATCCTCCACGAGAACACTGAAGCTTTCTTT
CASILHENTEAFF
>.|TRBD1|TRBJ2-7|TRBV28|12
TGTGCCAGCAGGGACAGGGGCTACGAGCAGTACTTC
CASRDRGYEQYF
>.|.|TRBJ1-5|TRBV10-3|13
TGTGCCATTTCCCAGGGTGAGGGTCAGCCCCAGCATTTT
CAISQGEGQPQHF
>once|.|TRBJ1-5|TRBV10-3|14
TGTGCCATCAGTGAATACAGGGTAGGTCAGCCCCAGCATTTT
CAISEYRVGQPQHF
>.|.|TRBJ2-1|TRBV7-8|12
TGTGCCAGCAGGGGGGCTGGCAATGAGCAGTTCTTC
CASRGAGNEQFF
>.|TRBD1|TRBJ1-2|TRBV6-1|13
TGTGCCAGCAGCGAGGACAGGCTCTATGGCTACACCTTC
CASSEDRLYGYTF
>once|TRBD1|TRBJ2-5|TRBV5-1|13
TGCGCCAGCAGCCCCACAGGGGTTGAGACCCAGTACTTC
CASSPTGVETQYF
>.|TRBD1|TRBJ2-7|TRBV5-1|15
TGCGCCAGCAGCCCTGGGACAGGGGTCACCTACGAGCAGTACTTC
CASSPGTGVTYEQYF
>.|.|TRBJ2-2|TRBV19|17
TGTGCCAGTAGCCCTCAATCGGGGACGGTGAGGACCGGGGAGCTGTTTTTT
CASSPQSGTVRTGELFF
>.|.|TRBJ2-3|TRBV30|13
TGTGCCTGGAGGGGAACTACCGTGGATACGCAGTATTTT
CAWRGTTVDTQYF
>.|.|TRBJ2-1|TRBV6-1|15
TGTGCCAGCAGTGAGGGGTGGGGCTATACCAATGAGCAGTTCTTC
CASSEGWGYTNEQFF